This T cell receptor beta chain was sequenced in a study of T cells after posttransplantation cyclophosphamide. General study points: After PTCy, TRB diversity resembled that of CNI/methotrexate controls. Blood and skin or GI T cell repertoires showed limited TRB overlap.

Note on this clone: What it binds is not known.

Using immunoSEQ multiplex PCR, the repertoire was profiled, and TCRdb retains in-frame clones only, with some absent. The sample gives roughly 25,000 clones, around 86% of which show up once; roughly 6.3% is in the top ten. This CDR3 has 16 amino acids. Germline CDR1 is SGHKS and CDR2 is YYEKEE (reference sequence). With 0 bases clipped from V and 5 bases from J, the junction kept 6 bases outside the gene matches. Sequencing was done on a sample of PBMCs. This TCR came from a woman aged 55-69 years with a blood cancer, CMV-positive, and with a related stem cell donor. The gene calls are TRBV5-5 and TRBJ2-5; 11 nucleotides align to TRBD2. The DNA of the CDR3 is TGTGCCAGCAGCTTGGGGGCTAGCGGGAGGACGGAGACCCAGTACTTC. It encodes CASSLGASGRTETQYF.